Following are 25 T cell receptor beta chains from one sample sequenced in a study of shared clonotypes between healthy human individuals. TCRdb's table, derived via immunoSEQ multiplex PCR, lists solely in-frame clones and lacks some. The repertoire includes 450,000 to 500,000 clones, approximately 78% of them detected once, and approximately 12% sits in the top ten. Sequencing was performed on PBMCs. The receptors originated from a woman between 40 and 55 years old in good health. Some clones in this sample may be carry-over from other donors' samples.

The V gene is TRBV5-4, the J gene TRBJ2-7; weak D call: TRBD1 (6 bases). Germline V gives CDR1 SGHNT, CDR2 YYREEE (reference sequence). V was cut by 0 bases and J by 0 bases, with 13 bases left in between. The CDR3 runs 16 residues. CDR3 amino acids: CASSLGRGFVSYEQYF. DNA for the CDR3: TGTGCCAGCAGCTTGGGAAGGGGGTTCGTCTCCTACGAGCAGTACTTC. The variable domain in full, with the rest retrieved from reference TRBV5-4 and TRBJ2-7, is ETGVTQSPTHLIKTRGQQVTLRCSSQSGHNTVSWYQQALGQGPQFIFQYYREEENGRGNFPPRFSGLQFPNYSSELNVNALELDDSALYLCASSLGRGFVSYEQYFGPGTRLTVT.

The gene calls are TRBV28 and TRBJ2-7, with 7 nucleotides matching TRBD2. The V gene's germline CDR1 is MDHEN and CDR2 SYDVKM. The trim removed 2 bases at V and 4 bases at J, leaving 17 bases unmatched. The CDR3 runs 18 residues. CDR3 DNA: TGTGCCAGCAGTTTACCGGCGGGAGCGTCTGGCGCCAAATACGAGCAGTACTTC. Translated: CASSLPAGASGAKYEQYF.

The chain couples TRBV18 to TRBJ1-1, with unresolved D. V was shortened by 5 bases and J by 2 bases, with 9 bases between the two germline ends. The CDR3 spans 13 residues. The V gene's germline CDR1 is KGHSH and CDR2 LQKENI. The CDR3, as DNA: TGTGCCAGCTCATCCAGACACAACACTGAAGCTTTCTTT. Its translation is CASSSRHNTEAFF.

This clone was recorded only once. The J gene is TRBJ2-5, the V gene TRBV10-2; 9 nucleotides align to TRBD1. The trim removed 3 bases at V and 6 bases at J, leaving 5 bases unmatched. The CDR3 has 14 residues. In germline, CDR1 is WSHSY, CDR2 SAAADI. The DNA for the CDR3 is TGCGCCAGCAGTGACGGGACAGGGTTGAAGACCCAGTACTTC. The encoded protein is CASSDGTGLKTQYF.

CDR3 bases: TGTGCCAGCAGCCTCGGAGCACTAGCCTCCTACAATGAGCAGTTCTTC. Translated, it gives CASSLGALASYNEQFF. The chain is built from TRBV4-2 and TRBJ2-1; tentative D call: TRBD2 (6 bases). Trimming took off 4 bases at V and 0 bases at J, with 13 bases between the two ends. Looked up from germline, CDR1 is LGHNA and CDR2 is YNFKEQ. This CDR3 comprises 16 residues.

The chain joins TRBV7-6 to TRBJ2-5; 13 bases fit TRBD2. V was clipped by 6 bases and J by 5 bases; unmatched bases: 9. Germline loops: CDR1 SGHVS, CDR2 FNYEAQ. The CDR3 covers 16 residues. DNA for the CDR3: TGTGCCAGCAGTCCCGGGGCACTAGCGGGAGGGGAGACCCAGTACTTC. Protein sequence: CASSPGALAGGETQYF.

V is TRBV30 and J is TRBJ2-4; TRBD2 matches at 7 bases. Germline values: CDR1 GTSNPN, CDR2 SVGIG (reference sequence). The junction had 6 bases not matched to a gene; V was cut back by 1 base and J by 0 bases. The CDR3 consists of 16 residues. CDR3 protein: CAWSGGAGLAKNIQYF. The CDR3 coding sequence is TGTGCCTGGAGTGGGGGAGCGGGACTAGCCAAAAACATTCAGTACTTC.

The genes are TRBV7-9 and TRBJ2-7; D remains ambiguous. The CDR3 sequence is 12 residues long. Trimming left V 8 bases short and J 1 base short, with 9 bases between. CDR1 and CDR2 (germline): SEHNR, FQNEAQ (reference sequence). The CDR3 DNA reads TGTGCCAGCTCCCACGGATCCTACGAGCAGTACTTC. This sequence encodes CASSHGSYEQYF.

CDR3 residues: CASSPGQVLSYTF. CDR3 coding DNA: TGTGCCAGCAGCCCCGGACAGGTTCTTAGCTACACCTTC. The rearrangement joins TRBV7-3 to TRBJ1-2; 7 bases match TRBD1. This CDR3 spans 13 amino acids. Germline V CDR1 and CDR2: SGHTA, FQGTGA. V trimming: 5 bases; J trimming: 9 bases; junction bases outside the gene matches: 9.

V and J are TRBV27 and TRBJ1-1, with 8 bases that match TRBD1. CDR1 is MNHEY, CDR2 SMNVEV, per germline (reference sequence). CDR3 size: 15 residues. Unmatched junction bases numbered 10, after V lost 5 bases and J lost 5 bases. Here the CDR3 DNA reads TGTGCCAGCAGTCTCAGGACAGGGCGGGTTACTGAAGCTTTCTTT. This translates into CASSLRTGRVTEAFF.

This clone was counted many times. Distinct nucleotide sequences in the sample also encode this CDR3. The CDR3 here is CSVVIQSGHEQYF. CDR3 nucleotides: TGCAGCGTTGTCATCCAGAGTGGCCACGAGCAGTACTTC. The V and J genes are TRBV29-1 and TRBJ2-7, with D uncertain. The CDR3 is 13 amino acids. Trimming took 4 bases from V and 5 from J, leaving 15 bases between them. CDR1 and CDR2 from the germline V gene are SQVTM and ANQGSEA.

A word on this clone: The same CDR3 arises from other DNA sequences in this sample as well. The chain employs TRBV7-2 and TRBJ2-3; D not certain. Trimming removed 1 base at V and 6 bases at J, with 8 bases between. Germline assignment: CDR1 SGHTA and CDR2 FQGNSA. The CDR3 sequence is 13 residues long. Here the CDR3 reads CASSLGRTDTQYF. The CDR3 bases are TGTGCCAGCAGCTTAGGAAGGACGGATACGCAGTATTTT.

The chain is built from TRBV5-6 and TRBJ2-1; 9 positions match TRBD2. Unmatched junction bases numbered 0, after V lost 0 bases and J lost 5 bases. Germline values: CDR1 SGHDT, CDR2 YYEEEE. The CDR3 runs to 14 residues. The CDR3 DNA reads as TGTGCCAGCAGCTTGGGACTAGCGGACAATGAGCAGTTCTTC. Encoded protein: CASSLGLADNEQFF. Based on the CDR3 plus reference TRBV5-6 and TRBJ2-1, the full variable domain is DAGVTQSPTHLIKTRGQQVTLRCSPKSGHDTVSWYQQALGQGPQFIFQYYEEEERQRGNFPDRFSGHQFPNYSSELNVNALLLGDSALYLCASSLGLADNEQFFGPGTRLTVL.

This clone turned up a few times. The V and J genes are TRBV4-1 and TRBJ2-7, with no clear D. The germline CDR1 and CDR2 sequences are MGHRA and YSYEKL. Trimming shortened V by 1 base and J by 5 bases, and 6 bases separated the two germline ends. This CDR3 is built from 12 residues. As DNA, the CDR3 is TGCGCCAGCAGCCAAGTGATGGACGAGCAGTACTTC. Amino acid sequence: CASSQVMDEQYF.

The V call is TRBV5-1, the J call TRBJ2-7, with D possibly being TRBD2 (5 bases). V was cut by 8 bases and J by 0 bases, with 15 bases left in between. CDR1 and CDR2 (germline): SGHRS, YFSETQ. The CDR3 is 14 residues long. The CDR3 DNA reads TGCGCCAGGCGTCAGGAGGCTGGCTCCTACGAGCAGTACTTC. Translated: CARRQEAGSYEQYF.

This clone was picked up one time. This chain connects TRBV2 to TRBJ1-2; D is uncertain. Per the germline V gene, CDR1 is SNHLY and CDR2 is FYNNEI. The CDR3 runs to 14 residues. Trimming left V 2 bases short and J 4 bases short, with 11 bases between. CDR3: CASSEYLIGYGYTF. CDR3 DNA sequence: TGTGCCAGCAGTGAATACTTAATCGGCTATGGCTACACCTTC.

J is TRBJ1-5 and V is TRBV28; D is ambiguous. The CDR3 consists of 13 residues. Germline V gives CDR1 MDHEN, CDR2 SYDVKM. V was trimmed by 1 base and J by 4 bases, leaving 5 bases between them. In DNA, the CDR3 is TGTGCCAGCAGTTTATCGGGTAATCAGCCCCAGCATTTT. This sequence encodes CASSLSGNQPQHF.

The J gene is TRBJ2-7, the V gene TRBV19; TRBD1 agrees at 7 bases. CDR1 is LNHDA, CDR2 SQIVND, per germline (reference sequence). This CDR3 contains 14 residues. V gave up 5 bases and J gave up 1 base; unmatched junction bases: 5. The CDR3 loop is CASSDHRGSYEQYF. The CDR3 coding sequence is TGTGCCAGTAGTGACCACAGGGGTTCCTACGAGCAGTACTTC.

This clone was seen a few times. V is TRBV7-9 and J is TRBJ1-1, with D possibly being TRBD1 (5 bases). The CDR3 consists of 14 residues. Germline V gives CDR1 SEHNR, CDR2 FQNEAQ (reference sequence). Trimming removed 3 bases from V and 0 bases from J, with 8 bases in between. DNA of the CDR3: TGTGCCAGCAGCTTTCGGGGGTTGAACACTGAAGCTTTCTTT. Translation gives CASSFRGLNTEAFF.

This clone was found many times. The rearrangement links TRBV30 to TRBJ2-2, with a weak D call TRBD1 (5 bases). V shed 3 bases and J shed 4 bases, with 9 bases lying between them. Germline assignment: CDR1 GTSNPN and CDR2 SVGIG (reference sequence). CDR3 size: 13 residues. The CDR3 protein is CAWRRRGTGELFF. DNA for the CDR3: TGTGCCTGGAGGCGTAGGGGCACCGGGGAGCTGTTTTTT.

The chain joins TRBV5-1 to TRBJ2-5; possible D gene TRBD1, 6 bases. The CDR3 consists of 15 residues. Trimming took off 0 bases at V and 2 bases at J, with 11 bases between the two ends. CDR1 and CDR2 (germline): SGHRS, YFSETQ. This chain's CDR3 is CASSLVGTHQETQYF. CDR3 coding DNA: TGCGCCAGCAGCTTGGTGGGGACACATCAAGAGACCCAGTACTTC.

The rearrangement links TRBV10-1 to TRBJ2-6, with D perhaps matching TRBD1 or TRBD2 (5 bases each). V was cut by 10 bases and J by 2 bases, with 12 bases left in between. This CDR3 spans 14 amino acids. The germline CDR1 and CDR2 sequences are WNHNN and SYGVQD (reference sequence). CDR3 protein: CAKTVGAGANVLTF. CDR3 in DNA: TGCGCCAAGACAGTGGGAGCTGGGGCCAACGTCCTGACTTTC.

The chain joins TRBV5-6 to TRBJ1-2; D perhaps matches TRBD1 (5 bases). V was shortened by 7 bases and J by 0 bases, with 10 bases between the two germline ends. This CDR3 is built from 13 residues. Germline assignment: CDR1 SGHDT and CDR2 YYEEEE. The chain's CDR3 is CASAPGPNYGYTF. CDR3 bases: TGTGCCAGCGCTCCGGGGCCTAACTATGGCTACACCTTC.

The chain has TRBV7-8 and TRBJ1-4; 9 bases fit TRBD1. Germline CDR1 reads SGHVS; CDR2 reads FQNEAQ. V shed 2 bases and J 6 bases; nucleotides not matched to a gene: 10. This CDR3 region has 17 residues. The CDR3 sequence is CASSLRTQGARDEKLFF. CDR3 DNA sequence: TGTGCCAGCAGCTTACGGACACAGGGGGCGCGAGATGAAAAACTGTTTTTT.

The chain couples TRBV7-3 to TRBJ2-1, with 10 bases aligning to TRBD2. V was clipped by 5 bases and J by 5 bases; unmatched bases: 6. Germline values: CDR1 SGHTA, CDR2 FQGTGA. This CDR3 is 15 amino acids long. In DNA, the CDR3 is TGTGCCAGCAGCCCCCGGCTAGCGGGAGACAATGAGCAGTTCTTC. It specifies CASSPRLAGDNEQFF.